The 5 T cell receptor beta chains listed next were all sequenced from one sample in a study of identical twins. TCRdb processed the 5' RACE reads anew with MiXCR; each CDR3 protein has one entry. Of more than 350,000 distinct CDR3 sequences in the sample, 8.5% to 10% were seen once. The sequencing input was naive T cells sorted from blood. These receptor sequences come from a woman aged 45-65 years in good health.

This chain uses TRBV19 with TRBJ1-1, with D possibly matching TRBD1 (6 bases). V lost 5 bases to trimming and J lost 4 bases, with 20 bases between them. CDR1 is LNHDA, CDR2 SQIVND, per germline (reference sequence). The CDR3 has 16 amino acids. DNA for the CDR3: TGTGCCAGTAGTCGTCGCCCTTCAGGGGCGCCCACTGAAGCTTTCTTT. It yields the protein CASSRRPSGAPTEAFF.

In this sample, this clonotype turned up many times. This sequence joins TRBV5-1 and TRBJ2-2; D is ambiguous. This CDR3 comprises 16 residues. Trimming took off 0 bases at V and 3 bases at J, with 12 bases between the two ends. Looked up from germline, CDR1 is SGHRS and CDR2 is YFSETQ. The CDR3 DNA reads TGCGCCAGCAGCTTGGTGGTAGTCTCGTACACCGGGGAGCTGTTTTTT. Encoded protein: CASSLVVVSYTGELFF. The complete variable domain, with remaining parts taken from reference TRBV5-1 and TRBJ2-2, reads KAGVTQTPRYLIKTRGQQVTLSCSPISGHRSVSWYQQTPGQGLQFLFEYFSETQRNKGNFPGRFSGRQFSNSRSEMNVSTLELGDSALYLCASSLVVVSYTGELFFGEGSRLTVL.

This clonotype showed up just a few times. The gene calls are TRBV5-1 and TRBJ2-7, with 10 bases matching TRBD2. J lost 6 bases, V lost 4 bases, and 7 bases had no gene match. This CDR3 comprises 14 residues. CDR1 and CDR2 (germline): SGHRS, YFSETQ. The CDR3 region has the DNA TGCGCCAGCAGCCCGGAGAGCGGGAGGGGCGAGCAGTACGTC. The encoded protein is CASSPESGRGEQYV.

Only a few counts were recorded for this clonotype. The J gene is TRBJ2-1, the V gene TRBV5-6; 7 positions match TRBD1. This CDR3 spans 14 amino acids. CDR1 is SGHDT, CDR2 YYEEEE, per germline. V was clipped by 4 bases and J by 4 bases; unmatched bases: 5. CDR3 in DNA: TGTGCCAGCAGCAACCGGGACAGATACAATGAGCAGTTCTTC. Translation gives CASSNRDRYNEQFF.

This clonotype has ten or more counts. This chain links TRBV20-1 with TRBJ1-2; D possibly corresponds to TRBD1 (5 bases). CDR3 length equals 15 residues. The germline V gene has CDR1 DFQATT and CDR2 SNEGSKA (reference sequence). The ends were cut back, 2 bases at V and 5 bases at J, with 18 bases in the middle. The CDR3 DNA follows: TGCAGTGCTAGACCCAATCTTTCCGGACAATATGGCTACACCTTC. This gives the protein CSARPNLSGQYGYTF.